This TCR beta chain was captured by sequencing in a study of shared clonotypes between healthy human individuals (TCRdb year 2020). Context from the whole study: The cohort comprised a couple of women and a few men aged 18 to 49 years. For each donor, CD4 naive and CD4 memory were each run on three plates, CD8 naive on two plates, and CD8 memory on one plate. To estimate repertoire size and how much clonotype sharing occurs between individuals, the study deeply sequenced the blood TCR repertoires of roughly 5 healthy adults. To increase sequencing depth and limit assay-specific biases, TCR repertoire library preparation and sequencing were carried out by different laboratories using diverse techniques. Between about 0.8 and 9 billion PBMCs per donor were obtained by leukapheresis. Points the paper makes about the study in general: Estimated clonotype richness was generally larger for naive than for memory subsets. Incomplete sequencing was indicated by rarefaction of sorted-subset datasets, despite the large sequencing depth. The small number of donors limited the genetic and exposure-history diversity represented. Higher generation probabilities were observed for clonotypes shared by all four sorted-subset donors than for non-shared clonotypes. Sampling was restricted to blood, and TCR repertoires in tissues likely differ from the TCR repertoires found in blood. Pairwise subsampling led to the expectation that sequencing depth would affect the degree of clonotype sharing among donors. Sharing across four donors was observed for around 5% of naive CD4, over 3% of naive CD8, around 2.5% of memory CD4, and approximately 0.41% of memory CD8 clonotypes.

Per the germline V gene, MDHEN is the CDR1 and SYDVKM is the CDR2. The CDR3 spans 12 residues, from the cysteine through the phenylalanine. The kept DNA is CDR3 alone, 36 bases in frame from the first base. Trimming takes 6 bases from V and 6 bases from J, and the germline ends sit 11 bases apart. Donors were healthy HIV-negative adults with no recently reported acute infections or vaccinations. Every donor was a Caucasian adult living in Nashville, Tennessee, USA. The CD8 memory samples were a combination of magnetically selected CD45RO+ cells and CCR7-negative CD45RA+ effector memory (TemRA) cells. After blood collection by leukapheresis, PBMCs were isolated using Ficoll-Histopaque density gradient centrifugation and then cryopreserved in the vapor phase of liquid nitrogen. Analytical flow cytometry was used to check the purity and quantity of each magnetically sorted T cell population. Genomic DNA was isolated from every sorted fraction and measured by UV absorbance on a Nanodrop 2000c.

In regard to this clone: The antigen it binds to is not known. Per-nucleotide qualities are absent, and no much larger clonotype sits a single base away.

Using the deep immunoSEQ assay, TCR CDR3 regions were amplified from genomic DNA by multiplex PCR. Extracted genomic DNA from each cell subset was spread evenly across all wells of several immunoSEQ 96-well plates, with each plate serving as a replicate. For sorted subsets, approximately 200 ng of genomic DNA, equivalent to some 30,000 T cell genomes, went into each replicate PCR. Purified libraries were quantified with a Qubit 3.0 fluorometer, sized on a Bioanalyzer 2100, and re-quantified with the KAPA Library Quantification kit. Every immunoSEQ 96-well plate was sequenced on a separate single-read 150-cycle Illumina NextSeq 550 flow cell. On the study's bioinformatics: The immunoSEQ output contained only junctional sequences without quality scores, so filtering could not match that applied to full-length reads. Sequences were annotated with PyIR, a Python wrapper for IgBLAST v1.9, using IMGT germline references to assign V/J genes and CDR3. Any read was removed if the V/J assignment was weak (E-value above 1e-6), the CDR3 was missing, or the read contained stop codons, out-of-frame junctions, or ambiguous translated residues. A V3J clonotype was defined by an identical inferred V gene, J gene, and CDR3 amino acid sequence. To compute the percentage overlap between repertoires, the number of shared unique clonotypes was divided by the size of the smaller repertoire. Repertoire richness was assessed with RTK rarefaction, the Chao1 estimator, and Recon v2.1 estimates of unobserved clonotypes. Generation probabilities were computed with OLGA for all TCRbeta clonotypes obtained by the gDNA method from several donors. This is the immuneACCESS table as TCRdb keeps it, with only in-frame sequences that have V and J called. A part of the clones is gone; compared with another copy, unresolved V genes explain less than half, and the rest is unexplained. That table supplies the V and J calls and clone size; D and trimming were determined from the DNA. This sample holds more than 550,000 clones; about 92% were observed only once. About 33% of the sample is held by the ten biggest clonotypes.

This clonotype was obtained from a man in his late teens or twenties in good health. Some clones in this sample may be carry-over from other donors' samples. The chain joins TRBV28 to TRBJ1-1; no D segment can be confidently identified. Sequencing was done on a sample of memory CD8+ T cells from PBMCs. The label giving this sample's cell subset or site can be read as: CD45RO+ cells pooled with CCR7-negative TemRA cells. The nucleotides are TGTGCCAGCAGACCAGGACTGGCTGAAGCTTTCTTT. It codes for CASRPGLAEAFF.